Given below is one T cell receptor (beta chain) in context. No antigen is known for it. No much larger clonotype is one base removed from it; base qualities were not supplied. This sample stems from a study of tumour-infiltrating T cells in Burkitt lymphoma (dated by TCRdb to 2018 to 2021). Looking at the study overall: Clinical outcome was correlated with TCR repertoire data, and overall and progression-free survival were found to be predicted by productive clonality independently of established prognosticators, including age at diagnosis.

The library was prepared using the immunoSEQ multiplex PCR assay. Not all clones reach the TCRdb copy of this immuneACCESS table, which keeps in-frame sequences only. Checked studies attribute under half of the gap to unresolved V genes and leave the rest unexplained. The sample table records around 6,500 clones; about a sixth of these occur just once. The ten biggest clones cover roughly 3.2% of the sample. Input material: tumor tissue. The clonotype originates from a human donor with diffuse large B-cell lymphoma.

The CDR3 corresponds to CASSQGSSDSDTQYF. The bases are TGCGCCAGCAGCCAGGGTAGTAGCGACTCAGATACGCAGTATTTT. In this chain, TRBV5-1 is recombined with TRBJ2-3, with the D call tentatively TRBD1 or TRBD2, each fitting 5 bases. Including the terminal cysteine and phenylalanine, the CDR3 comprises 15 residues. Of all the DNA, just the CDR3 is kept, 45 bases in frame from base 1. CDR1 SGHRS and CDR2 YFSETQ were looked up in the germline V gene. V loses 4 bases, J loses 4 bases, and the germline ends lie 16 bases apart.